This TCR beta chain is from a study of blood T cell repertoires in COVID-19. The CDR3 consists of 16 residues. Germline CDR1 reads MNHEY; CDR2 reads SMNVEV (reference sequence). Trimming stripped 0 bases from V and 0 bases from J, with 9 bases between. Using immunoSEQ multiplex PCR, the repertoire was profiled, and TCRdb retains in-frame clones only, with some absent. Of around 150,000 clones listed, about 80% were seen once; the top ten hold less than 4%. This receptor was taken from a woman aged 60-75 years who had recovered from COVID-19. Sample: PBMCs or T cells enriched from blood (not recorded which). The rearrangement uses TRBV27 and TRBJ1-5, with TRBD1 as a possible D gene (6 bases). The chain's CDR3 is CASSLSGTLSNQPQHF. CDR3 in DNA: TGTGCCAGCAGTTTATCAGGGACACTTAGCAATCAGCCCCAGCATTTT.